This TCR beta chain appears in the sequencing data of a study of blood T cells in healthy people across ages. The V end lost 2 bases, the J end lost 3 bases, and 8 bases lay between the germline ends. The CDR3 contains 13 residues. CDR1 is SGHTA, CDR2 FQGNSA, per germline. With a J-beta primer mix and a sample-barcoded 5' primer, a second PCR ran about 6 to 11 cycles. One entry per CDR3 protein results from TCRdb running MiXCR on the 5' RACE reads. The sample consists of approximately 320,000 distinct CDR3 sequences, 27% of them appearing once. The sequence was obtained from an older woman in good health. The specimen sequenced was blood. V is TRBV7-2 and J is TRBJ2-7; unclear D gene. The CDR3 DNA reads as TGTGCCAGCAGCTTATGGAGTATCTACGAGCAGTACTTC. As protein: CASSLWSIYEQYF. Supplemented by reference TRBV7-2 and TRBJ2-7, the full variable domain reads GAGVSQSPSNKVTEKGKDVELRCDPISGHTALYWYRQSLGQGLEFLIYFQGNSAPDKSGLPSDRFSAERTGGSVSTLTIQRTQQEDSAVYLCASSLWSIYEQYFGPGTRLTVT.